Each of the 17 T cell receptor beta chains below was sequenced from the same sample in a study of blood T cell repertoires in COVID-19. Method: immunoSEQ multiplex PCR; TCRdb's copy keeps in-frame clones and lacks some. The sample holds 150,000 to 200,000 clones; about nine tenths are singletons and the top ten take approximately 11%. The sequencing input was peripheral blood. Source of these receptors: a woman aged 55-69 years with COVID-19, enrolled during active disease.

V usage is TRBV5-4 and J usage is TRBJ2-7, with 7 bases fitting TRBD2. The germline gives CDR1 SGHNT, CDR2 YYREEE (reference sequence). V gave up 1 base and J gave up 4 bases; unmatched junction bases: 2. The CDR3 has 13 amino acids. As DNA, the CDR3 is TGTGCCAGCAGCTTGCGCGGGAGATACGAGCAGTACTTC. Translated, it gives CASSLRGRYEQYF.

The DNA for the CDR3 is TGTGCCAGCAGCACAGGGGGCAGTAAAAAGCCCCAGCATTTT. It yields the protein CASSTGGSKKPQHF. The V call is TRBV27, the J call TRBJ1-5; 9 bases map to TRBD1. The germline CDR1 and CDR2 sequences are MNHEY and SMNVEV (reference sequence). CDR3 size: 14 residues. After removal of 6 bases from V and 8 bases from J, the junction contained 8 bases not matched to a gene.

The gene calls are TRBV5-8 and TRBJ2-1; D is perhaps TRBD2 (6 bases). Deletions cut 7 bases from V and 0 bases from J, with 11 bases between. The length of the CDR3 is 14 residues. Germline V gives CDR1 SGHTS, CDR2 YDEGEE. DNA for the CDR3: TGTGCCAGCCCCAGCGGGTACTCCTACAATGAGCAGTTCTTC. Protein: CASPSGYSYNEQFF.

V gene TRBV7-9 combines with J gene TRBJ1-1; D perhaps matches TRBD1 (5 bases). CDR3 length: 13 amino acids. Deletions cut 5 bases from V and 0 bases from J, with 7 bases between. CDR1 and CDR2 from the germline V gene are SEHNR and FQNEAQ (reference sequence). The CDR3 DNA is TGTGCCAGCAGCCCGACAGTGAACACTGAAGCTTTCTTT. Translation gives CASSPTVNTEAFF. The full variable domain, in which reference TRBV7-9 and TRBJ1-1 provide the parts outside the CDR3, is DTGVSQNPRHKITKRGQNVTFRCDPISEHNRLYWYRQTLGQGPEFLTYFQNEAQLEKSRLLSDRFSAERPKGSFSTLEIQRTEQGDSAMYLCASSPTVNTEAFFGQGTRLTVV.

V and J are TRBV7-2 and TRBJ2-6, with TRBD1 matching over 9 bases. Trimming removed 5 bases from V and 4 bases from J; junction bases left unmatched: 6. CDR1 is SGHTA and CDR2 is FQGNSA in the germline V gene. This CDR3 comprises 16 residues. In DNA, the CDR3 is TGTGCCAGCAGCCCGTACAGGGGGCGGGGGGCCAACGTCCTGACTTTC. This translates into CASSPYRGRGANVLTF.

The V call is TRBV5-6, the J call TRBJ1-5, with 7 bases that match TRBD1. With 1 base clipped from V and 2 bases from J, the junction kept 9 bases outside the gene matches. The germline V gene has CDR1 SGHDT and CDR2 YYEEEE. The CDR3 contains 17 residues. In DNA, the CDR3 is TGTGCCAGCAGCTTGACTTCAGGGGGTTTTGGCAATCAGCCCCAGCATTTT. Protein: CASSLTSGGFGNQPQHF.

This clone was detected a few times. V is TRBV5-6 and J is TRBJ2-1, with 12 bases matching TRBD2. CDR1 and CDR2 (germline): SGHDT, YYEEEE. V trimming: 2 bases; J trimming: 1 base; junction bases outside the gene matches: 1. There are 16 residues in the CDR3. The CDR3 loop reads CASSFGLAGSYNEQFF. For the CDR3, the DNA is TGTGCCAGCAGCTTCGGACTAGCGGGATCCTACAATGAGCAGTTCTTC. Filled out from reference TRBV5-6 and TRBJ2-1, the complete variable domain reads DAGVTQSPTHLIKTRGQQVTLRCSPKSGHDTVSWYQQALGQGPQFIFQYYEEEERQRGNFPDRFSGHQFPNYSSELNVNALLLGDSALYLCASSFGLAGSYNEQFFGPGTRLTVL.

This clone appeared a few times. This chain joins TRBV20-1 and TRBJ1-5; D possibly corresponds to TRBD1 (5 bases). The CDR3 totals 16 residues. Per germline, CDR1 DFQATT and CDR2 SNEGSKA (reference sequence). Between the trimmed V and J ends, which lost 3 bases and 0 bases, there was a span of 15 bases. The DNA of the CDR3 is TGCAGTGCTAGTATGTTCGACAGATATAGCAATCAGCCCCAGCATTTT. The encoded protein is CSASMFDRYSNQPQHF.

This rearrangement joins TRBV5-4 to TRBJ2-1; TRBD2 might be the D (5 bases). CDR1 is SGHNT, CDR2 YYREEE, per germline (reference sequence). The CDR3 extends over 14 amino acids. Trimming removed 2 bases at V and 0 bases at J, with 6 bases between. The CDR3 DNA reads TGTGCCAGCAGCTTACTAGACTCCTACAATGAGCAGTTCTTC. Its protein product is CASSLLDSYNEQFF.

The CDR3 nucleotides read TGTGCCAGCACCCTCCCCGTGGGTTTAGCGGGAGCAGATACGCAGTATTTT. This gives the protein CASTLPVGLAGADTQYF. This chain connects TRBV28 to TRBJ2-3; 9 bases line up with TRBD2. CDR3 size: 17 residues. CDR1 is MDHEN, CDR2 SYDVKM, per germline. V trimming: 7 bases; J trimming: 4 bases; junction bases outside the gene matches: 15.

This clone has a handful of counts. This chain joins TRBV7-8 and TRBJ2-1, with 12 bases identical to TRBD2. The CDR3 is made up of 15 amino acids. Trimming took 5 bases from V and 6 from J; bases not matched to a gene: 5. Germline V CDR1 and CDR2: SGHVS, FQNEAQ. The CDR3 nucleotides are TGTGCCAGCAGCCCCGGACTAGCGGGACTCAATGAGCAGTTCTTC. This gives the protein CASSPGLAGLNEQFF.

V and J are TRBV6-2 or TRBV6-3 and TRBJ1-2; a possible D gene is TRBD1 (6 bases). Trimming pared 3 bases from V and 4 bases from J, leaving 9 bases between. CDR3 length equals 13 residues. Germline CDR1 and CDR2: MNHEY and SVGEGT. CDR3 sequence reads: CASSYTGSYGYTF. The CDR3, as DNA: TGTGCCAGCAGTTATACAGGGAGCTATGGCTACACCTTC.

This clone has a single count. The chain recombines TRBV30 with TRBJ1-5; D is perhaps TRBD1 (5 bases). CDR1 is GTSNPN and CDR2 is SVGIG in the germline V gene (reference sequence). The CDR3 length is 17 residues. V was cut by 0 bases and J by 1 base, with 16 bases left in between. The CDR3 DNA reads as TGTGCCTGGAGTGTAAGCGAAGCGGGGGTAAGCAATCAGCCCCAGCATTTT. As protein: CAWSVSEAGVSNQPQHF.

The chain is built from TRBV5-1 and TRBJ2-5, with 8 bases that match TRBD1. The CDR3 consists of 15 residues. Germline lookup yields CDR1 SGHRS and CDR2 YFSETQ. The V segment lost 2 bases and the J segment 5 bases; nucleotides outside the gene matches: 8. The CDR3 here is CASSFQGAPGETQYF. CDR3 coding DNA: TGCGCCAGCAGCTTTCAGGGGGCGCCGGGGGAGACCCAGTACTTC.

The rearrangement joins TRBV6-6 to TRBJ2-1; 8 nucleotides line up with TRBD2. The J segment lost 9 bases and the V segment lost 2 bases, leaving 9 bases of the junction unmatched. Germline CDR1 reads MNHNY; CDR2 reads SVGAGI (reference sequence). The CDR3 runs 15 residues. CDR3: CASSYPGGVGPEQFF. The CDR3 region has the DNA TGTGCCAGCAGTTACCCCGGGGGGGTTGGGCCTGAGCAGTTCTTC.

Here the CDR3 DNA reads TGTGCCACCAGCAGAGAACGGGTTCGGAATGAGCAGTTCTTC. Its protein is CATSRERVRNEQFF. The chain combines TRBV15 with TRBJ2-1; no firm D call. Germline CDR1 reads LNHNV; CDR2 reads YYDKDF (reference sequence). CDR3 length equals 14 residues. V was trimmed by 0 bases and J by 7 bases, leaving 10 bases between them.

This clone was seen more than once but under ten times. The genes are TRBV27 and TRBJ2-7; 9 bases are shared with TRBD2. The CDR3 runs to 13 residues. Germline assignment: CDR1 MNHEY and CDR2 SMNVEV (reference sequence). With V trimmed by 2 bases and J by 5 bases, 1 base remained unmatched. CDR3 nucleotide sequence: TGTGCCAGCAGTTTACCTAGCGGGAACGAGCAGTACTTC. This encodes CASSLPSGNEQYF.